The 3 T cell receptor beta chains given below trace back to one sample, sequenced in a study of T cell responses to AZD1222 COVID-19 vaccine. Produced via immunoSEQ multiplex PCR; TCRdb's table is partial and in-frame only. The sample consists of fewer than 250,000 clones, around 93% of them appearing once. The sample here was peripheral blood, taken on day 0 of MenACWY control vaccination. These TCRs come from an adult in good health.

The chain joins TRBV6-1 to TRBJ1-4; D not resolved. V lost 3 bases to trimming and J lost 0 bases, with 11 bases between them. The CDR3 is 16 amino acids. Germline V gene data show CDR1 as MNHNS and CDR2 as SASEGT. The CDR3 loop is CASSETTVATNEKLFF. DNA of the CDR3: TGTGCCAGCAGTGAGACGACGGTAGCAACTAATGAAAAACTGTTTTTT.

This clone was observed a single time. The chain is built from TRBV11-2 and TRBJ1-4; a weak D match, TRBD1 (6 bases). CDR3 size: 14 residues. V lost 1 base and J 8 bases, leaving 11 bases between the germline ends. CDR1 is SGHAT, CDR2 FQNNGV, per germline. CDR3 sequence: CASSLGTGTEKLFF. The CDR3 region has the DNA TGTGCCAGCAGCTTAGGAACAGGGACGGAAAAACTGTTTTTT. Full variable domain (missing parts from reference TRBV11-2 and TRBJ1-4): EAGVAQSPRYKIIEKRQSVAFWCNPISGHATLYWYQQILGQGPKLLIQFQNNGVVDDSQLPKDRFSAERLKGVDSTLKIQPAKLEDSAVYLCASSLGTGTEKLFFGSGTQLSVL.

The chain is built from TRBV5-5 and TRBJ1-1; TRBD1 aligns across 11 bases. The V gene end was trimmed by 3 bases and the J gene end by 8 bases; junction bases not matched to a gene: 6. Germline V gives CDR1 SGHKS, CDR2 YYEKEE (reference sequence). This CDR3 is 14 amino acids long. The DNA for the CDR3 is TGTGCCAGCAGCTGGGGACAGGGGGAGGGAGAAGCTTTCTTT. It specifies CASSWGQGEGEAFF.